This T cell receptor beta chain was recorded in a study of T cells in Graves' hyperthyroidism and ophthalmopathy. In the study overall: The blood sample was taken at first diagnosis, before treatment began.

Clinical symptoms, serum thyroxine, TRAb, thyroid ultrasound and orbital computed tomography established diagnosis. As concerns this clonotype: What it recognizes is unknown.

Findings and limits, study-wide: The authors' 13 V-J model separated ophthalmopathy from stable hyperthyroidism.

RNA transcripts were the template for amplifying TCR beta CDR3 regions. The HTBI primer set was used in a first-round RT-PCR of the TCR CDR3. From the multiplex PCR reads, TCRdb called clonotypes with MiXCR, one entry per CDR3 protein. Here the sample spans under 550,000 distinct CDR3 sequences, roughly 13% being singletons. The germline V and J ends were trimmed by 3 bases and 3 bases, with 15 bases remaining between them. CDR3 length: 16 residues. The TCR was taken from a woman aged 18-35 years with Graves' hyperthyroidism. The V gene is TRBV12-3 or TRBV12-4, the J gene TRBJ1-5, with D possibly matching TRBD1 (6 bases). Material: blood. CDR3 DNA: TGTGCCAGCAGTTTTTCGGTGAGGGGGTCCAATCAGCCCCAGCATTTT. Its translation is CASSFSVRGSNQPQHF.